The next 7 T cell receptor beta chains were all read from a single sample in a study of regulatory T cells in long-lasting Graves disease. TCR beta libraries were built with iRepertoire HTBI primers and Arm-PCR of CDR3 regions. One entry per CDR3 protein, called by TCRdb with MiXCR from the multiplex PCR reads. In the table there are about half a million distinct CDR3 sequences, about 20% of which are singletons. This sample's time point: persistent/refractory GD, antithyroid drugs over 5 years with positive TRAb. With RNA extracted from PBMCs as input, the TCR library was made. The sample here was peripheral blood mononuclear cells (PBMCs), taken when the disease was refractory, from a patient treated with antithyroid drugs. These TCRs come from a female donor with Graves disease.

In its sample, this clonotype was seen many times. CDR3 sequence: CASSSSGPYGYTF. The CDR3 DNA reads as TGTGCCAGCAGTTCATCGGGACCGTATGGCTACACCTTC. This rearrangement joins TRBV28 to TRBJ1-2, with D tentatively TRBD1 (5 bases). The CDR3 covers 13 residues. The germline gives CDR1 MDHEN, CDR2 SYDVKM. The V end was cut by 4 bases, the J end by 5 bases, with 11 bases between.

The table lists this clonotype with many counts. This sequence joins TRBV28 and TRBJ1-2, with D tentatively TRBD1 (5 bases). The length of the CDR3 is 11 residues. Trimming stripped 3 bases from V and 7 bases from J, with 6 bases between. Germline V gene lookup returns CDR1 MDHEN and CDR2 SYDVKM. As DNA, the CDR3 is TGTGCCAGCAGTTTTCAGGGTGGCTACACCTTC. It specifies CASSFQGGYTF.

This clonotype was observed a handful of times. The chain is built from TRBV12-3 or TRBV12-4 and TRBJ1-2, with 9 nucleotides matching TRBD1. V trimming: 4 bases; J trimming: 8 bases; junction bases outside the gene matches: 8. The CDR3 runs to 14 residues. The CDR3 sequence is CASSSGTGRGGYTF. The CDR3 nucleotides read TGTGCCAGCAGTTCCGGGACAGGGAGGGGGGGCTACACCTTC.

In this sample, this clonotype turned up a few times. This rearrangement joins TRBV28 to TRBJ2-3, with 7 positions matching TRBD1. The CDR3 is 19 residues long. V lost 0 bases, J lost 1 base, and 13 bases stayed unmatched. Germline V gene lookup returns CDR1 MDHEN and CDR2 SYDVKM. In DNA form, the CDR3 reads TGTGCCAGCAGTTTATGGGCTCCGCCTGGGACAGCGGGCACAGATACGCAGTATTTT. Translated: CASSLWAPPGTAGTDTQYF.

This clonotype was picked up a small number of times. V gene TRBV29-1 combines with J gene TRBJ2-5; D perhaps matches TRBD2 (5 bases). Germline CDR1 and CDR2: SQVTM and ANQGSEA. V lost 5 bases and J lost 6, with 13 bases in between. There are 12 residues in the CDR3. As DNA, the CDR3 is TGCAGCGTTTGGACTGCCGAGAAGACCCAGTACTTC. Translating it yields CSVWTAEKTQYF. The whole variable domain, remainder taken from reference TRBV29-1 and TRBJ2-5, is SAVISQKPSRDICQRGTSLTIQCQVDSQVTMMFWYRQQPGQSLTLIATANQGSEATYESGFVIDKFPISRPNLTFSTLTVSNMSPEDSSIYLCSVWTAEKTQYFGPGTRLLVL.

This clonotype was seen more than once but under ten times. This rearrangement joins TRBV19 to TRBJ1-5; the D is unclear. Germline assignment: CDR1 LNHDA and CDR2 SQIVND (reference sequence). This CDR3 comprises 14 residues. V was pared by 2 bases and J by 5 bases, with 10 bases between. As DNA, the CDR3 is TGTGCCAGTAGTATACAAGGGAGGGATCAGCCCCAGCATTTT. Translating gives CASSIQGRDQPQHF.

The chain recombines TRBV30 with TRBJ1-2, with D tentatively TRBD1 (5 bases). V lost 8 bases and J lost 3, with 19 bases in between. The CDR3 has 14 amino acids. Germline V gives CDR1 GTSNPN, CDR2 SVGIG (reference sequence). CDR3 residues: CAGPRDSGDYGYTF. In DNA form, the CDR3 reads TGTGCCGGACCACGGGATTCGGGGGACTATGGCTACACCTTC.